Sequencing of this T cell receptor (beta chain) was carried out in a study of monozygotic twins with cystic fibrosis. Overall study results and limits: In 13 of 16 pairs, V gene usage was closest to the co-twin's.

Concerning this clone: The antigen remains undetermined.

Measured with immunoSEQ multiplex PCR; TCRdb has only the in-frame clones, and not every one. The table has around 34,000 clones, more than 85% seen once. V was trimmed by 1 base and J by 10 bases, leaving 14 bases between them. Germline-derived CDR1 and CDR2 are SGHTA and FQGTGA. This CDR3 contains 14 residues. The clonotype comes from a girl aged 2 to 10 with cystic fibrosis. Sequencing input: blood. The rearrangement links TRBV7-3 to TRBJ2-1; D might be TRBD2 (5 bases). This CDR3 reads CASSLRGPPGEQFF. Written as DNA, the CDR3 is TGTGCCAGCAGCTTAAGAGGGCCTCCCGGGGAGCAGTTCTTC.